This is a list of T cell receptor beta chains from one sample in a study of graft-versus-host responses after intestinal transplantation. The table came from immunoSEQ multiplex PCR; TCRdb's copy has only in-frame clones and leaves some out. The sample contains about 2,500 clones, just over 90% of which appear only once. Here the sequenced sample was PBMCs, taken around 19 days after intestinal transplant. These receptors all come from a human patient who received an intestinal transplant, so some T cells may come from the graft donor. The CDR3 runs from the conserved cysteine through the conserved F or W. D genes are given only for firm matches. The size field is filled for only some rows; it gives once, few, many or a size class.

clone size: NA
D gene: TRBD1
V gene: TRBV5-1
J gene: TRBJ2-7
CDR3 protein: CASSGTGQAFSYEQYF
CDR3 DNA: TGCGCCAGCAGCGGTACCGGACAGGCCTTCTCCTACGAGCAGTACTTC

clone size: NA
D gene: NA
V gene: TRBV4-2
J gene: TRBJ2-7
CDR3 protein: CASSQEGAGGPHEQYF
CDR3 DNA: TGTGCCAGCAGCCAAGAGGGGGCAGGGGGGCCCCACGAGCAGTACTTC

clone size: NA
D gene: TRBD1
V gene: TRBV5-6
J gene: TRBJ2-3
CDR3 protein: CASKQGNTDTQYF
CDR3 DNA: TGTGCCAGCAAACAGGGGAATACAGATACGCAGTATTTT

clone size: NA
D gene: TRBD1
V gene: TRBV28
J gene: TRBJ2-1
CDR3 protein: CASSLGTGYNEQFF
CDR3 DNA: TGTGCCAGCAGCCTCGGGACAGGATACAATGAGCAGTTCTTC

clone size: NA
D gene: TRBD1
V gene: TRBV28
J gene: TRBJ2-1
CDR3 protein: CASSHPDRGNEQFF
CDR3 DNA: TGTGCCAGCAGTCACCCCGACAGGGGGAATGAGCAGTTCTTC

clone size: NA
D gene: TRBD1
V gene: TRBV13
J gene: TRBJ2-7
CDR3 protein: CASSHGTGDQQYF
CDR3 DNA: TGTGCCAGCAGCCACGGGACAGGGGACCAGCAGTACTTC

clone size: NA
D gene: TRBD1
V gene: TRBV6-5
J gene: TRBJ1-3
CDR3 protein: CASTTGGSGNTIYF
CDR3 DNA: TGTGCCAGCACCACAGGGGGCTCTGGAAACACCATATATTTT

clone size: NA
D gene: TRBD1
V gene: TRBV5-1
J gene: TRBJ1-6
CDR3 protein: CASSRTGASPLHF
CDR3 DNA: TGCGCCAGCAGCCGGACAGGGGCATCACCCCTCCACTTT

clone size: NA
D gene: TRBD2
V gene: TRBV10-3
J gene: TRBJ2-3
CDR3 protein: CAISETSGGAPDTQYF
CDR3 DNA: TGTGCCATCAGTGAGACTAGCGGGGGGGCCCCAGATACGCAGTATTTT

clone size: NA
D gene: TRBD1
V gene: TRBV9
J gene: TRBJ2-1
CDR3 protein: CASSVGWTGAGDEQFF
CDR3 DNA: TGTGCCAGCAGCGTCGGCTGGACAGGGGCAGGGGATGAGCAGTTCTTC

clone size: NA
D gene: NA
V gene: TRBV27
J gene: TRBJ2-7
CDR3 protein: CASSEGSAYEQYF
CDR3 DNA: TGTGCCAGCTCGGAGGGGAGTGCCTACGAGCAGTACTTC

clone size: NA
D gene: NA
V gene: TRBV29-1
J gene: TRBJ2-1
CDR3 protein: CSVAYRGRYNEQFF
CDR3 DNA: TGCAGCGTTGCGTATAGGGGGAGATACAATGAGCAGTTCTTC

clone size: NA
D gene: TRBD1
V gene: TRBV28
J gene: TRBJ1-2
CDR3 protein: CASSSPGTGREYGYTF
CDR3 DNA: TGTGCCAGCAGTTCTCCCGGGACAGGGCGGGAATATGGCTACACCTTC

clone size: NA
D gene: TRBD1
V gene: TRBV14
J gene: TRBJ1-2
CDR3 protein: CASSQQPTGGGRGYTF
CDR3 DNA: TGTGCCAGCAGCCAACAACCCACAGGGGGCGGACGTGGCTACACCTTC

clone size: NA
D gene: TRBD2
V gene: TRBV9
J gene: TRBJ2-1
CDR3 protein: CASSQGTSGYNEQFF
CDR3 DNA: TGTGCCAGCAGCCAGGGGACTAGCGGTTACAATGAGCAGTTCTTC

clone size: NA
D gene: NA
V gene: TRBV10-3
J gene: TRBJ1-5
CDR3 protein: CAIREGGTNQPQHF
CDR3 DNA: TGTGCCATCAGGGAAGGGGGTACCAATCAGCCCCAGCATTTT

clone size: few
D gene: NA
V gene: TRBV4-1
J gene: TRBJ2-1
CDR3 protein: CASSQHPQGHEQFF
CDR3 DNA: TGCGCCAGCAGCCAGCACCCTCAGGGGCATGAGCAGTTCTTC

clone size: NA
D gene: NA
V gene: TRBV5-1
J gene: TRBJ2-6
CDR3 protein: CASSLQSSGANVLTF
CDR3 DNA: TGCGCCAGCAGCTTGCAGTCCTCCGGGGCCAACGTCCTGACTTTC

clone size: NA
D gene: NA
V gene: TRBV21-1
J gene: TRBJ2-7
CDR3 protein: CASSKGSSGGTYEQYF
CDR3 DNA: TGTGCCAGCAGCAAAGGGTCTAGCGGGGGGACCTACGAGCAGTACTTC

clone size: NA
D gene: TRBD1
V gene: TRBV2
J gene: TRBJ1-2
CDR3 protein: CASRPSGQGLESTF
CDR3 DNA: TGTGCCAGCAGACCCTCCGGACAGGGTCTTGAGAGCACCTTC

clone size: NA
D gene: TRBD1
V gene: TRBV11-2
J gene: TRBJ2-7
CDR3 protein: CASSLGTGYEQYF
CDR3 DNA: TGTGCCAGCAGCTTAGGGACAGGTTACGAGCAGTACTTC

clone size: NA
D gene: NA
V gene: TRBV5-6
J gene: TRBJ2-2
CDR3 protein: CASSLFRAGAGELFF
CDR3 DNA: TGTGCCAGCAGCTTGTTCAGGGCCGGTGCCGGGGAGCTGTTTTTT

clone size: NA
D gene: TRBD2
V gene: TRBV6-5
J gene: TRBJ2-1
CDR3 protein: CASSYSGSGGSDEQFF
CDR3 DNA: TGTGCCAGCAGTTACTCGGGTAGCGGGGGATCGGATGAGCAGTTCTTC

clone size: NA
D gene: TRBD1
V gene: TRBV19
J gene: TRBJ1-2
CDR3 protein: CASSPRTGVKTNYGYTF
CDR3 DNA: TGTGCCAGTAGTCCCCGGACAGGGGTGAAGACTAACTATGGCTACACCTTC

clone size: NA
D gene: TRBD2
V gene: TRBV2
J gene: TRBJ2-1
CDR3 protein: CASSRVSGGQGAYNEQFF
CDR3 DNA: TGTGCCAGCAGTCGCGTTAGCGGGGGGCAGGGAGCCTACAATGAGCAGTTCTTC

clone size: NA
D gene: NA
V gene: TRBV27
J gene: TRBJ2-7
CDR3 protein: CASSLFWPPSRPTTNEQYF
CDR3 DNA: TGTGCCAGCAGTTTATTCTGGCCACCCTCTCGCCCCACAACTAACGAGCAGTACTTC

clone size: few
D gene: TRBD2
V gene: TRBV15
J gene: TRBJ2-2
CDR3 protein: CATSRTSGGAGELFF
CDR3 DNA: TGTGCCACCAGCAGGACTAGCGGGGGGGCCGGGGAGCTGTTTTTT

clone size: NA
D gene: NA
V gene: TRBV6-1
J gene: TRBJ2-6
CDR3 protein: CASSDNSGANVLTF
CDR3 DNA: TGTGCCAGCAGTGACAACTCTGGGGCCAACGTCCTGACTTTC

clone size: once
D gene: NA
V gene: TRBV6-1
J gene: TRBJ1-5
CDR3 protein: CAIEQGSSNQPQHF
CDR3 DNA: TGTGCCATCGAACAGGGATCGAGCAATCAGCCCCAGCATTTT

clone size: NA
D gene: NA
V gene: TRBV7-8
J gene: TRBJ1-2
CDR3 protein: CASSLGQGGYGYTF
CDR3 DNA: TGTGCCAGCAGCTTAGGGCAGGGAGGCTATGGCTACACCTTC

clone size: NA
D gene: TRBD2
V gene: TRBV30
J gene: TRBJ2-2
CDR3 protein: CAWSDERGNTGELFF
CDR3 DNA: TGTGCCTGGAGTGACGAGCGGGGGAACACCGGGGAGCTGTTTTTT

clone size: NA
D gene: TRBD1
V gene: TRBV9
J gene: TRBJ2-1
CDR3 protein: CASSVGDRKVDEQFF
CDR3 DNA: TGTGCCAGCAGCGTTGGGGACAGGAAGGTCGATGAGCAGTTCTTC

clone size: NA
D gene: NA
V gene: TRBV9
J gene: TRBJ1-5
CDR3 protein: CASSVDGGSNQPQHF
CDR3 DNA: TGTGCCAGCAGCGTAGATGGAGGGAGCAATCAGCCCCAGCATTTT

clone size: NA
D gene: TRBD1
V gene: TRBV2
J gene: TRBJ2-7
CDR3 protein: CATRLVDRGHEQYF
CDR3 DNA: TGTGCCACCCGATTGGTTGACAGGGGGCACGAGCAGTACTTC

clone size: NA
D gene: NA
V gene: TRBV15
J gene: TRBJ2-3
CDR3 protein: CATSGGAGLRDTQYF
CDR3 DNA: TGTGCCACCAGTGGCGGCGCGGGGCTAAGGGATACGCAGTATTTT

clone size: NA
D gene: NA
V gene: TRBV7-2
J gene: TRBJ2-7
CDR3 protein: CASSPPWRNHSYEQYF
CDR3 DNA: TGTGCCAGCAGCCCCCCTTGGCGGAACCACTCCTACGAGCAGTACTTC

clone size: NA
D gene: TRBD1
V gene: TRBV29-1
J gene: TRBJ2-1
CDR3 protein: CSVEGGDREVNEQFF
CDR3 DNA: TGCAGCGTTGAAGGCGGGGACAGGGAGGTAAATGAGCAGTTCTTC

clone size: NA
D gene: TRBD1
V gene: TRBV28
J gene: TRBJ2-1
CDR3 protein: CASSRWTGRTYNEQFF
CDR3 DNA: TGTGCCAGCAGCCGCTGGACAGGCAGGACCTACAATGAGCAGTTCTTC

clone size: NA
D gene: NA
V gene: TRBV25-1
J gene: TRBJ1-3
CDR3 protein: CASSANPGISGNTIYF
CDR3 DNA: TGTGCCAGCAGTGCGAACCCAGGAATCTCTGGAAACACCATATATTTT

clone size: NA
D gene: NA
V gene: TRBV11-2
J gene: TRBJ1-1
CDR3 protein: CASSLRVQGWIPEAFF
CDR3 DNA: TGTGCCAGCAGCTTAAGGGTACAGGGTTGGATCCCTGAAGCTTTCTTT

clone size: NA
D gene: TRBD1
V gene: TRBV4-1
J gene: TRBJ2-7
CDR3 protein: CASSLGQGANEQYF
CDR3 DNA: TGCGCCAGCAGCCTTGGACAGGGGGCTAACGAGCAGTACTTC

clone size: NA
D gene: TRBD2
V gene: TRBV5-1
J gene: TRBJ2-3
CDR3 protein: CASSFAGGRTDTQYF
CDR3 DNA: TGCGCCAGCAGCTTTGCGGGGGGCCGCACAGATACGCAGTATTTT

clone size: NA
D gene: NA
V gene: TRBV7-9
J gene: TRBJ1-2
CDR3 protein: CASSWDGGDYGYTF
CDR3 DNA: TGTGCCAGCAGCTGGGATGGAGGGGACTATGGCTACACCTTC

clone size: NA
D gene: NA
V gene: TRBV4-1
J gene: TRBJ2-3
CDR3 protein: CASSQGRVPGDTQYF
CDR3 DNA: TGCGCCAGCAGCCAAGGCCGGGTCCCCGGCGATACGCAGTATTTT

clone size: NA
D gene: NA
V gene: TRBV27
J gene: TRBJ2-7
CDR3 protein: CASRGAGSSYEQYF
CDR3 DNA: TGTGCCAGCAGGGGGGCAGGAAGCTCCTACGAGCAGTACTTC

clone size: NA
D gene: TRBD1
V gene: TRBV10-1
J gene: TRBJ2-6
CDR3 protein: CASRARDRTSGANVLTF
CDR3 DNA: TGCGCCAGCAGAGCCCGGGACAGAACCTCTGGGGCCAACGTCCTGACTTTC

clone size: NA
D gene: TRBD2
V gene: TRBV19
J gene: TRBJ2-3
CDR3 protein: CASSRKRLAGAPEGDTQYF
CDR3 DNA: TGTGCCAGTAGTAGAAAAAGACTAGCGGGGGCCCCAGAAGGGGATACGCAGTATTTT

clone size: NA
D gene: NA
V gene: TRBV19
J gene: TRBJ2-7
CDR3 protein: CASSPPGDYEQYF
CDR3 DNA: TGTGCCAGTAGTCCCCCGGGGGACTACGAGCAGTACTTC

clone size: NA
D gene: TRBD1
V gene: TRBV27
J gene: TRBJ1-2
CDR3 protein: CASSLRGVVGTGGRYGYTF
CDR3 DNA: TGTGCCAGCAGTTTAAGGGGGGTTGTTGGGACAGGGGGCCGCTATGGCTACACCTTC

clone size: NA
D gene: TRBD2
V gene: TRBV6-1
J gene: TRBJ2-7
CDR3 protein: CASSETSGGGNEQYF
CDR3 DNA: TGTGCCAGCAGTGAAACTAGCGGGGGCGGGAACGAGCAGTACTTC

clone size: NA
D gene: NA
V gene: TRBV7-8
J gene: TRBJ1-5
CDR3 protein: CASSLGRVGNQPQHF
CDR3 DNA: TGTGCCAGCAGCTTAGGCCGGGTGGGCAATCAGCCCCAGCATTTT

clone size: once
D gene: NA
V gene: TRBV4-1
J gene: TRBJ2-1
CDR3 protein: CASSQDGGEGGNEQFF
CDR3 DNA: TGCGCCAGCAGCCAAGATGGGGGGGAGGGGGGAAATGAGCAGTTCTTC

clone size: once
D gene: TRBD1
V gene: TRBV11-2
J gene: TRBJ2-3
CDR3 protein: CASSNRDRGTDTQYF
CDR3 DNA: TGTGCCAGCAGTAACCGGGACAGGGGTACAGATACGCAGTATTTT

clone size: NA
D gene: NA
V gene: TRBV9
J gene: TRBJ1-1
CDR3 protein: CASSSGAESTEAFF
CDR3 DNA: TGTGCCAGCAGCAGTGGGGCGGAAAGCACTGAAGCTTTCTTT

clone size: NA
D gene: NA
V gene: TRBV5-6
J gene: TRBJ2-1
CDR3 protein: CASSLAATATYNEQFF
CDR3 DNA: TGTGCCAGCAGCTTGGCCGCGACAGCCACCTACAATGAGCAGTTCTTC

clone size: NA
D gene: TRBD1
V gene: TRBV5-1
J gene: TRBJ2-2
CDR3 protein: CASSSRTGNTGELFF
CDR3 DNA: TGCGCCAGCAGCTCTCGGACAGGGAACACCGGGGAGCTGTTTTTT

clone size: large
D gene: NA
V gene: TRBV6-6
J gene: TRBJ1-2
CDR3 protein: CASRSKGVYGYTF
CDR3 DNA: TGTGCCAGCAGATCGAAGGGGGTTTATGGCTACACCTTC

clone size: NA
D gene: NA
V gene: TRBV5-6
J gene: TRBJ2-3
CDR3 protein: CASSLIEGLGTDTQYF
CDR3 DNA: TGTGCCAGCAGCTTAATTGAGGGATTAGGCACAGATACGCAGTATTTT